The 8 T cell receptor beta chains reported below all come from one sample, sequenced in a study of control samples from healthy donors and cancer patients (dated by TCRdb to 2018 to 2020). The library was generated by the immunoSEQ multiplex PCR assay. Drawn from immuneACCESS, this table holds only the in-frame rearrangements with V and J called that TCRdb kept. Clones are partly lost; checked studies trace under half to an unresolved V gene and leave the rest unexplained. The sample data list 120,000 or so clones, and 85% to 95% of these were observed just once. The ten largest clones represent under 0.7% of the sample. Sample: PBMCs. Source of these receptors: a man at least 80 years old with head and neck cancer.

CDR3 loop: CASSLIGGANYGYTF. In DNA, the CDR3 is TGCGCCAGCAGCCTCATTGGGGGCGCAAACTATGGCTACACCTTC. V and J are TRBV4-1 and TRBJ1-2; tentatively, D is TRBD1 (6 bases). Trimming cost V 4 bases and J 2 bases, with 14 bases left between them. CDR3 length: 15 residues. CDR1 and CDR2 (germline): MGHRA, YSYEKL.

This sequence joins TRBV2 and TRBJ2-1, with D uncertain. The CDR3 has 11 amino acids. Per the germline V gene, CDR1 is SNHLY and CDR2 is FYNNEI. V was cut by 3 bases and J by 4 bases, with 1 base left in between. In nucleotides, the CDR3 is TGTGCCAGCAGTGAGTACAATGAGCAGTTCTTC. It specifies CASSEYNEQFF. The whole variable domain, filled in from reference TRBV2 and TRBJ2-1, reads EPEVTQTPSHQVTQMGQEVILRCVPISNHLYFYWYRQILGQKVEFLVSFYNNEISEKSEIFDDQFSVERPDGSNFTLKIRSTKLEDSAMYFCASSEYNEQFFGPGTRLTVL.

The rearrangement links TRBV7-8 to TRBJ1-2, with a tentative D call TRBD1 (6 bases). V was pared by 1 base and J by 4 bases, with 13 bases between. The V gene's germline CDR1 is SGHVS and CDR2 FQNEAQ. CDR3 size: 15 residues. DNA for the CDR3: TGTGCCAGCAGCTTAGAGGGGGGACCGATCTATGGCTACACCTTC. This codes for CASSLEGGPIYGYTF.

This clone came up a few times. This chain links TRBV3-1 (or the pseudogene TRBV3-2) with TRBJ2-5, with TRBD2 matching over 10 bases. V shed 1 base, J shed 4 bases, and the junction held 9 bases outside the gene matches. CDR3 length: 17 residues. Germline V lookup: CDR1 LGHDT, CDR2 YNNKEL (reference sequence). CDR3: CASSQGGTSEDRETQYF. CDR3 coding DNA: TGTGCCAGCAGCCAAGGGGGGACTAGCGAAGACCGAGAGACCCAGTACTTC.

The chain links TRBV18 to TRBJ2-3; D perhaps matches TRBD2 (5 bases). This CDR3 spans 14 amino acids. The ends were cut back, 3 bases at V and 9 bases at J, with 16 bases in the middle. In germline, CDR1 is KGHSH, CDR2 LQKENI. The CDR3 DNA follows: TGTGCCAGCTCACCCGTAGAGCGGCCCGGGACGCAGTATTTT. This gives the protein CASSPVERPGTQYF.

The rearrangement joins TRBV12-3 or TRBV12-4 to TRBJ1-1; D is possibly TRBD1 (6 bases). This CDR3 has 12 residues. Trimming stripped 3 bases from V and 11 bases from J, with 13 bases between. The CDR3 DNA is TGTGCCAGCAGTTTTTACGGGCAGGGGGCTTTCTTT. Its protein is CASSFYGQGAFF.

The chain carries TRBV10-2 and TRBJ2-7; 10 nucleotides agree with TRBD2. Per germline, CDR1 WSHSY and CDR2 SAAADI. After removal of 0 bases from V and 7 bases from J, the junction contained 15 bases not matched to a gene. The CDR3 length is 18 residues. In DNA, the CDR3 is TGCGCCAGCAGTGAGTCGAAAAATTGGCTAGCGGGAGTAGGTGAGCAGTACTTC. Translation gives CASSESKNWLAGVGEQYF.

V is TRBV2 and J is TRBJ2-7; D not certain. Trimming took off 2 bases at V and 2 bases at J, with 10 bases between the two ends. The length of the CDR3 is 14 residues. In germline, CDR1 is SNHLY, CDR2 FYNNEI. The CDR3 loop reads CASSEPSLAYEQYF. DNA of the CDR3: TGTGCCAGCAGTGAACCCAGTCTGGCCTACGAGCAGTACTTC.